Sequencing of this TCR beta chain was carried out in a study of blood T cell repertoires in COVID-19. Overall study: The cDNA or gDNA used as material had been derived from T cells, B-cell-depleted T cells, or PBMCs.

Assay used: immunoSEQ multiplex PCR; TCRdb lists only in-frame clones, some missing. The profile shows some 120,000 clones, 75% to 90% of them singletons. The CDR3 has 14 amino acids. The germline V gene encodes CDR1 LGHNA and CDR2 YNFKEQ. Unmatched junction bases numbered 4, after V lost 4 bases and J lost 2 bases. This clone was detected only a few times. Sample: peripheral blood. The sequence was obtained from a man aged 25 to 40 with acute or convalescent COVID-19. J is TRBJ1-1 and V is TRBV4-2, with 7 nucleotides matching TRBD1. The CDR3 DNA is TGTGCCAGCAGCCGAAACAGGGGTAACACTGAAGCTTTCTTT. This translates into CASSRNRGNTEAFF.